These T cell receptor beta chains were read from a single sample in a study of blood T cell repertoires in COVID-19. The repertoire was sequenced with immunoSEQ multiplex PCR; TCRdb's copy has only in-frame clones and lacks some. The table records 150,000 to 200,000 clones, 80% to 95% of them present only once. The specimen was peripheral blood. Receptors were obtained from a man in his fifties with acute or convalescent COVID-19. CDR3s include the opening cysteine and the closing phenylalanine or tryptophan. D genes are given only for firm matches. Not all rows give a size; the values are once, few, many and, for expanded clones, a class.

length	V	size	D	J	CDR3	DNA
13	TRBV12-3/TRBV12-4	once	NA	TRBJ1-4	CASSRAGEEKLFF	TGTGCCAGCAGCAGGGCAGGGGAGGAAAAACTGTTTTTT
14	TRBV7-9	once	TRBD2	TRBJ2-1	CASSFRTSGNEQFF	TGTGCCAGCAGCTTCCGGACTAGCGGAAATGAGCAGTTCTTC
15	TRBV19	NA	TRBD1	TRBJ1-5	CASSPGTGQNQPQHF	TGTGCCAGTAGCCCAGGGACAGGGCAAAATCAGCCCCAGCATTTT
14	TRBV11-2	NA	TRBD2	TRBJ2-7	CASSFRAGVYEQYF	TGTGCCAGCAGCTTCCGGGCGGGAGTCTACGAGCAGTACTTC
14	TRBV27	NA	NA	TRBJ2-6	CASRRGIGANVLTF	TGTGCCAGCAGAAGGGGTATTGGGGCCAACGTCCTGACTTTC
15	TRBV27	NA	TRBD2	TRBJ2-1	CASSFFLREGNEQFF	TGTGCCAGCAGTTTTTTTTTGCGGGAGGGTAATGAGCAGTTCTTC
18	TRBV27	NA	NA	TRBJ1-2	CASSSLRSTGIINYGYTF	TGTGCCAGCAGTTCCTTACGTTCCACAGGGATCATAAACTATGGCTACACCTTC
16	TRBV7-8	NA	TRBD2	TRBJ2-7	CASWSSGPPGTYEQYF	TGTGCCAGCTGGTCTAGCGGACCACCAGGCACCTACGAGCAGTACTTC
19	TRBV18	NA	TRBD2	TRBJ2-1	CASSPPRTSGSPRDNEQFF	TGTGCCAGCTCACCACCGAGAACTAGCGGGAGCCCGCGTGACAATGAGCAGTTCTTC
14	TRBV7-9	NA	TRBD1	TRBJ2-7	CASSFTGASYEQYF	TGTGCCAGCAGCTTTACAGGGGCCTCCTACGAGCAGTACTTC
16	TRBV5-6	NA	NA	TRBJ2-3	CASRRRALAITDTQYF	TGTGCCAGCAGGCGGCGGGCGCTAGCGATTACAGATACGCAGTATTTT
12	TRBV12-3/TRBV12-4	NA	NA	TRBJ2-3	CASSPGERTQYF	TGTGCCAGCAGTCCCGGGGAGAGGACGCAGTATTTT
16	TRBV10-3	NA	TRBD1	TRBJ1-4	CAISQDRGQTNEKLFF	TGTGCCATCAGTCAGGACAGGGGGCAGACTAATGAAAAACTGTTTTTT
14	TRBV7-9	once	NA	TRBJ1-4	CASSWQGSGGKLFF	TGTGCCAGCAGCTGGCAGGGGTCTGGGGGAAAACTGTTTTTT
13	TRBV19	NA	TRBD1	TRBJ1-5	CASRDRTGQPQHF	TGTGCCAGTAGGGACAGGACGGGCCAGCCCCAGCATTTT
14	TRBV6-2/TRBV6-3	NA	NA	TRBJ2-7	CASSYLRPAGEQYF	TGTGCCAGCAGTTACTTGAGACCCGCGGGCGAGCAGTACTTC
15	TRBV19	NA	TRBD1	TRBJ2-3	CASGTTGDLTDTQYF	TGTGCCAGTGGGACGACAGGGGACCTCACAGATACGCAGTATTTT
13	TRBV7-2	once	NA	TRBJ1-3	CASSLALGNTIYF	TGTGCCAGCAGCTTAGCCCTGGGAAACACCATATATTTT
14	TRBV27	NA	NA	TRBJ2-7	CASSLNRVTYEQYF	TGTGCCAGCAGTTTAAACAGGGTAACCTACGAGCAGTACTTC
13	TRBV28	NA	TRBD1	TRBJ1-1	CASSLGQAAEAFF	TGTGCCAGCAGCCTCGGACAGGCGGCTGAAGCTTTCTTT
12	TRBV7-9	NA	NA	TRBJ1-1	CASSLKGAEAFF	TGTGCCAGCAGCTTAAAGGGGGCTGAAGCTTTCTTT
13	TRBV6-6	few	NA	TRBJ1-5	CASSTQGLEPQHF	TGTGCCAGCAGTACCCAGGGATTGGAGCCCCAGCATTTT
14	TRBV12-2	NA	NA	TRBJ2-3	CASRFPEITDTQYF	TGTGCAAGTCGCTTCCCGGAGATCACAGATACGCAGTATTTT
19	TRBV7-2	NA	TRBD2	TRBJ2-5	CASSSPPPLAGGRQETQYF	TGTGCCAGCAGCTCTCCTCCGCCCTTAGCGGGGGGCCGCCAAGAGACCCAGTACTTC
15	TRBV18	NA	NA	TRBJ2-1	CASSPDSSSYNEQFF	TGTGCCAGCTCACCGGACTCGAGCTCCTACAATGAGCAGTTCTTC
17	TRBV7-7	NA	TRBD1	TRBJ1-6	CAQGGLKTSSYNSPLHF	TGTGCCCAGGGGGGACTCAAAACCAGCTCCTATAATTCACCCCTCCACTTT
17	TRBV11-2	NA	NA	TRBJ2-1	CASSSSSAATPYNEQFF	TGTGCCAGCAGCTCCTCCTCTGCGGCAACCCCCTACAATGAGCAGTTCTTC
17	TRBV30	NA	TRBD2	TRBJ2-6	CAWSPGTSLAGANVLTF	TGTGCCTGGAGTCCTGGGACTAGCTTGGCCGGGGCCAACGTCCTGACTTTC
14	TRBV5-1	once	NA	TRBJ2-2	CASSLVQNTGELFF	TGCGCCAGCAGCTTGGTTCAGAACACCGGGGAGCTGTTTTTT
14	TRBV3-1/TRBV3-2	NA	NA	TRBJ1-5	CASSFTGSNQPQHF	TGTGCCAGCAGCTTTACAGGGAGCAATCAGCCCCAGCATTTT
15	TRBV18	NA	TRBD1	TRBJ1-4	CASSPPGTGSEKLFF	TGTGCCAGCTCACCCCCCGGGACAGGGTCTGAAAAACTGTTTTTT
18	TRBV18	NA	NA	TRBJ1-5	CASSRRQDPMGSNQPQHF	TGTGCCAGCTCGCGGAGACAGGACCCCATGGGGAGCAATCAGCCCCAGCATTTT
16	TRBV30	NA	NA	TRBJ1-6	CAWNEGGNWRNSPLHF	TGTGCCTGGAACGAGGGGGGGAATTGGCGTAATTCACCCCTCCACTTT
15	TRBV19	NA	TRBD1	TRBJ1-5	CASNTGTGAEGPQHF	TGTGCCAGTAATACCGGGACAGGGGCCGAGGGGCCCCAGCATTTT
14	TRBV28	NA	TRBD1	TRBJ2-7	CASSSGTGLIEQYF	TGTGCCAGCAGTTCCGGGACAGGGCTTATCGAGCAGTACTTC
14	TRBV7-9	NA	NA	TRBJ2-5	CASSFSGTEETQYF	TGTGCCAGCAGCTTCAGCGGCACAGAAGAGACCCAGTACTTC
19	TRBV27	once	TRBD1	TRBJ2-7	CASSRRPGQDPPTIYEQYF	TGTGCCAGCAGCCGTAGGCCGGGACAGGACCCCCCAACGATCTACGAGCAGTACTTC
16	TRBV28	NA	TRBD1	TRBJ2-5	CASTARGLGAGETQYF	TGTGCCAGCACCGCCAGGGGGTTGGGGGCGGGAGAGACCCAGTACTTC
14	TRBV28	NA	NA	TRBJ2-4	CASSPIVGADIQYF	TGTGCCAGCAGCCCAATTGTGGGTGCGGACATTCAGTACTTC
12	TRBV7-9	NA	NA	TRBJ2-2	CASSLKGGPLFF	TGTGCCAGCAGCTTAAAAGGAGGGCCCCTGTTTTTT
14	TRBV11-2	NA	NA	TRBJ1-1	CASSLGADNTEAFF	TGTGCCAGCAGCTTAGGTGCAGATAACACTGAAGCTTTCTTT
21	TRBV6-2/TRBV6-3	NA	TRBD1	TRBJ1-1	CASSYPLMDRRDIIPSTEAFF	TGTGCCAGCAGTTACCCACTTATGGACAGGAGGGACATCATTCCCAGTACTGAAGCTTTCTTT
15	TRBV18	NA	TRBD1	TRBJ2-2	CASSPRQGAGGELFF	TGTGCCAGCTCACCACGACAGGGGGCTGGCGGGGAGCTGTTTTTT
16	TRBV27	few	TRBD2	TRBJ2-1	CASSLWGLAGVNEQFF	TGTGCCAGCAGTTTATGGGGGCTAGCGGGAGTTAATGAGCAGTTCTTC
17	TRBV19	NA	TRBD1	TRBJ2-5	CASSPGQGYRSIETQYF	TGTGCCAGTAGCCCGGGACAGGGTTATCGGAGCATCGAGACCCAGTACTTC
21	TRBV10-1	NA	TRBD2	TRBJ2-4	CAWREGTSARVNALAKNIQYF	TGCGCCTGGAGAGAAGGGACTAGCGCCCGAGTTAATGCTTTAGCCAAAAACATTCAGTACTTC
16	TRBV3-1/TRBV3-2	NA	TRBD1	TRBJ1-4	CASSQQGARANEKLFF	TGTGCCAGCAGCCAACAGGGGGCGCGGGCTAATGAAAAACTGTTTTTT
16	TRBV4-2	NA	TRBD1	TRBJ2-5	CASSQVMGQGMQTQYF	TGTGCCAGCAGCCAAGTGATGGGACAGGGAATGCAGACCCAGTACTTC
16	TRBV6-5	NA	TRBD1	TRBJ1-6	CASSFAGTVYNSPLHF	TGTGCCAGCAGTTTTGCCGGGACAGTCTATAATTCACCCCTCCACTTT
14	TRBV21-1	NA	NA	TRBJ1-5	CASRRQGLNQPQHF	TGTGCCAGCAGAAGACAGGGGCTGAATCAGCCCCAGCATTTT
13	TRBV5-4	NA	NA	TRBJ1-2	CASSLGGGYGYTF	TGTGCCAGCAGCTTGGGTGGGGGGTATGGCTACACCTTC
17	TRBV27	NA	TRBD1	TRBJ1-5	CASSPRDRVGSNQPQHF	TGTGCCAGCAGTCCGCGGGACAGGGTGGGGAGCAATCAGCCCCAGCATTTT
16	TRBV3-1/TRBV3-2	NA	TRBD2	TRBJ2-1	CASSQDSSGRGNEQFF	TGTGCCAGCAGCCAAGATTCAAGCGGGAGGGGGAATGAGCAGTTCTTC
15	TRBV28	few	NA	TRBJ1-6	CASRVGSSYNSPLHF	TGTGCCAGCAGGGTGGGGAGCTCCTATAATTCACCCCTCCACTTT